The clone carrying this TCR beta chain was observed a few times. What it recognizes is unknown. This sample stems from a study of T cell repertoires in cytomegalovirus infection. Study-level information: TCR beta signatures that were public indicated CMV infection and matching HLA type. Study findings and constraints: Summed frequency of public TCR beta families distinguished CMV carriers with the relevant HLA. The study found HLA-C-restricted CMV-specific TCR beta clonotypes dominating the ex vivo response.

TCRdb passed the reads through MiXCR, listing each CDR3 protein once. The table records around 630,000 distinct CDR3 sequences, 20% to 25% of them present only once. V lost 4 bases and J lost 0, with 7 bases in between. Germline-derived CDR1 and CDR2 are SQVTM and ANQGSEA. CDR3 length: 13 residues. Specimen: CD8+ T cells from PBMCs. The TCR comes from a human donor in good health (CMV status not recorded). Some clones in this sample may be carry-over from other donors' samples. The chain joins TRBV29-1 to TRBJ1-3; D is perhaps TRBD1 (5 bases). The CDR3 reads CSVGDSSGNTIYF. The CDR3 coding sequence is TGCAGCGTTGGTGACAGCTCTGGAAACACCATATATTTT.